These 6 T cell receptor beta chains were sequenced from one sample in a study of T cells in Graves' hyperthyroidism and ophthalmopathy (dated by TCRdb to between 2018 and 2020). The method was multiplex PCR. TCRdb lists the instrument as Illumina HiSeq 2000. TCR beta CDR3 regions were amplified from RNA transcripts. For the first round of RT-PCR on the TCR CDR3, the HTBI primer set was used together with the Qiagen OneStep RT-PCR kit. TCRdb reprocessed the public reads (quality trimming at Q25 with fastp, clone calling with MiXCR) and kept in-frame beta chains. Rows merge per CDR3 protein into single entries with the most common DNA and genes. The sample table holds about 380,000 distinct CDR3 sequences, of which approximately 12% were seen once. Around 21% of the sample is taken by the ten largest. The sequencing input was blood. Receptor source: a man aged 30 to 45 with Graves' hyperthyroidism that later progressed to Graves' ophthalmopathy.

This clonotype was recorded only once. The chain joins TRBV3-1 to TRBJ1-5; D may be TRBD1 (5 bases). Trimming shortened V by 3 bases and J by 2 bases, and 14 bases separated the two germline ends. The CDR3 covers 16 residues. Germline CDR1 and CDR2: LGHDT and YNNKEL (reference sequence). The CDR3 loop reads CASSQGGMFGNQPQHF. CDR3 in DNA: TGTGCCAGCAGCCAGGGGGGGATGTTTGGCAATCAGCCCCAGCATTTT. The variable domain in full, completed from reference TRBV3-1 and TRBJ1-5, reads DTAVSQTPKYLVTQMGNDKSIKCEQNLGHDTMYWYKQDSKKFLKIMFSYNNKELIINETVPNRFSPKSPDKAHLNLHINSLELGDSAVYFCASSQGGMFGNQPQHFGDGTRLSIL.

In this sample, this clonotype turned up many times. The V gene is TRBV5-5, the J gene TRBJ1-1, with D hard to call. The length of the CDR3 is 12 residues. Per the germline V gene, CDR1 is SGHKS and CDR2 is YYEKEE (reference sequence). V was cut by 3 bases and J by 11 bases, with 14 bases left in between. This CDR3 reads CASSSQDIEAFF. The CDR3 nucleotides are TGTGCCAGCAGCTCCCAAGATATAGAGGCTTTCTTT.

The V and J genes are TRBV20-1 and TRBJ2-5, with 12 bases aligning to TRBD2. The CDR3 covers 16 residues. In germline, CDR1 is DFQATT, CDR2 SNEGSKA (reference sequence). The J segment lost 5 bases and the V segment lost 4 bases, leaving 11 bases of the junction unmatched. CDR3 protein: CSATRGTSGGRETQYF. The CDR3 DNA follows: TGCAGTGCTACCAGGGGAACTAGCGGGGGGCGGGAGACCCAGTACTTC.

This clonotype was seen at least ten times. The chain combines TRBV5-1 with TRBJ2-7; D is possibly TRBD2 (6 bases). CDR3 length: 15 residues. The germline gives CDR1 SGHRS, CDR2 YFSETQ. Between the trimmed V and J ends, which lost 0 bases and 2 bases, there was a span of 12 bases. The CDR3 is CASSLARGSAYEQYF. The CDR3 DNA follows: TGCGCCAGCAGCTTGGCCCGGGGGTCCGCCTACGAGCAGTACTTC. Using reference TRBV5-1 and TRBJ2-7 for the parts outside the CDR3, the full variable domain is KAGVTQTPRYLIKTRGQQVTLSCSPISGHRSVSWYQQTPGQGLQFLFEYFSETQRNKGNFPGRFSGRQFSNSRSEMNVSTLELGDSALYLCASSLARGSAYEQYFGPGTRLTVT.

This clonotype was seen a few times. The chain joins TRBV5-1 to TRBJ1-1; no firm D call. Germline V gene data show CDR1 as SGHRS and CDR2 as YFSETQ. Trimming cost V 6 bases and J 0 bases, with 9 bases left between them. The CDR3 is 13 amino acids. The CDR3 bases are TGCGCCAGCACCCTGCAGATGAACACTGAAGCTTTCTTT. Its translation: CASTLQMNTEAFF.

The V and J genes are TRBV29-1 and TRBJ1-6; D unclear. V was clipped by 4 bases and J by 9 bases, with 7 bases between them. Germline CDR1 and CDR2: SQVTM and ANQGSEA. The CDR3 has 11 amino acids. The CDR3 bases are TGCAGCGTTGCGGTATTTTCACCCCTCCACTTT. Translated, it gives CSVAVFSPLHF. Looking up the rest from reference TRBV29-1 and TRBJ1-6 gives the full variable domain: SAVISQKPSRDICQRGTSLTIQCQVDSQVTMMFWYRQQPGQSLTLIATANQGSEATYESGFVIDKFPISRPNLTFSTLTVSNMSPEDSSIYLCSVAVFSPLHFGNGTRLTVT.